The 13 T cell receptor beta chains below all came from one sample that was sequenced in a study of blood T cell repertoires in COVID-19. The assay was immunoSEQ multiplex PCR, and TCRdb's table has in-frame clones only and misses some. Among approximately 240,000 clones, less than 85% were seen once, and the ten largest hold 4.9%. The material sequenced was peripheral blood. Receptor source: a woman at least 80 years old with active or convalescent COVID-19.

CDR3 in amino acids: CASGTRNNEQFF. The DNA of the CDR3 is TGTGCCAGCGGGACTCGCAACAATGAGCAGTTCTTC. The chain uses TRBV28 and TRBJ2-1, with TRBD2 as a possible D gene (6 bases). The CDR3 totals 12 residues. V lost 8 bases to trimming and J lost 5 bases, with 10 bases between them. Germline CDR1 reads MDHEN; CDR2 reads SYDVKM.

This clone has only a few counts. The chain joins TRBV7-9 to TRBJ2-7, with D possibly being TRBD2 (7 bases). V lost 0 bases and J 3 bases, leaving 12 bases between the germline ends. There are 15 residues in the CDR3. CDR1 and CDR2 from the germline V gene are SEHNR and FQNEAQ (reference sequence). This CDR3 reads CASSLAQGTIYEQYF. CDR3 sequence (DNA): TGTGCCAGCAGCTTAGCGCAGGGGACTATCTACGAGCAGTACTTC.

This clone was observed once. V usage is TRBV6-8 and J usage is TRBJ2-4; the match to TRBD2 covers 12 bases. The CDR3 totals 20 residues. Unmatched junction bases numbered 16, after V lost 0 bases and J lost 7 bases. The germline gives CDR1 MNHGY, CDR2 SAAAGT. The CDR3 bases are TGTGCCAGCAGTTACTCGAAATTTAGGGGCCTAGCGGGAGGGGTGAACATTCAGTACTTC. Protein product: CASSYSKFRGLAGGVNIQYF.

This chain joins TRBV1 and TRBJ1-2; the D segment call TRBD1 is taken from the table without a DNA check. TRBV1 is a known pseudogene. The CDR3 covers 14 residues. CDR3 residues: CTSSPLTGWNGYTF. CDR3 bases: TGCACCAGCAGCCCTTTGACAGGGTGGAATGGCTACACCTTC.

The sample holds one count of this clone. The chain employs TRBV2 and TRBJ2-6; the D is unclear. V shed 6 bases and J shed 4 bases, with 13 bases lying between them. The germline gives CDR1 SNHLY, CDR2 FYNNEI. The CDR3 is 15 residues long. CDR3 DNA: TGTGCCAGCAGGAATTCAGAGGCGGGGGCCAACGTCCTGACTTTC. Translating it yields CASRNSEAGANVLTF.

This chain links TRBV19 with TRBJ1-5; perhaps TRBD1 as D (6 bases). V lost 8 bases and J 4 bases, leaving 18 bases between the germline ends. CDR3 length: 15 amino acids. The germline V gene encodes CDR1 LNHDA and CDR2 SQIVND (reference sequence). The CDR3 sequence: CASARGGIRNQPQHF. The CDR3 bases are TGTGCCAGTGCCCGAGGGGGAATTCGAAATCAGCCCCAGCATTTT. Together with reference TRBV19 and TRBJ1-5, the CDR3 gives the full variable domain: DGGITQSPKYLFRKEGQNVTLSCEQNLNHDAMYWYRQDPGQGLRLIYYSQIVNDFQKGDIAEGYSVSREKKESFPLTVTSAQKNPTAFYLCASARGGIRNQPQHFGDGTRLSIL.

The CDR3, as DNA: TGTGCCAGCAGCCACCGGGGGATTTCTGGAAACACCATATATTTT. This gives the protein CASSHRGISGNTIYF. The chain couples TRBV3-1 (or the pseudogene TRBV3-2) to TRBJ1-3; D is perhaps TRBD1 (5 bases). Trimming took 3 bases from V and 1 from J, leaving 10 bases between them. This CDR3 contains 15 residues. The V gene's germline CDR1 is LGHDT and CDR2 YNNKEL (reference sequence).

V gene TRBV27 combines with J gene TRBJ1-2; the match to TRBD1 covers 8 bases. The CDR3 consists of 13 residues. Germline V gene sequence: CDR1 MNHEY, CDR2 SMNVEV (reference sequence). The junction had 8 bases not matched to a gene; V was cut back by 6 bases and J by 8 bases. CDR3 sequence reads: CASRLSDRAGYTF. Written as DNA, the CDR3 is TGTGCCAGCAGACTATCGGACAGGGCAGGCTACACCTTC.

This sequence joins TRBV3-1 (or the pseudogene TRBV3-2) and TRBJ2-6, with 7 bases matching TRBD1. The V segment lost 2 bases and the J segment 0 bases; nucleotides outside the gene matches: 7. Germline V gene data show CDR1 as LGHDT and CDR2 as YNNKEL (reference sequence). The CDR3 consists of 18 residues. The CDR3 loop reads CASSQLGQRSSGANVLTF. The CDR3 nucleotides are TGTGCCAGCAGCCAATTGGGACAGCGCAGCTCTGGGGCCAACGTCCTGACTTTC.

On this clone itself: This could be a read error, since a much larger clone is one nucleotide away. The chain has TRBV5-4 and TRBJ2-2, with no clear D. Germline V gene lookup returns CDR1 SGHNT and CDR2 YYREEE (reference sequence). Between the trimmed V and J ends, which lost 0 bases and 1 base, there was a span of 4 bases. CDR3 length equals 14 residues. This chain's CDR3 is CASSLDWNTGELFF. CDR3 nucleotides: TGTGCCAGCAGCTTGGACTGGAACACCGGGGAGCTGTTTTTT.

The chain has TRBV18 and TRBJ2-5, with 7 bases that match TRBD1. The junction had 3 bases not matched to a gene; V was cut back by 3 bases and J by 2 bases. The germline CDR1 and CDR2 sequences are KGHSH and LQKENI. CDR3 size: 14 residues. As DNA, the CDR3 is TGTGCCAGCTCACCCACACAGGGGCAAGAGACCCAGTACTTC. Its translation is CASSPTQGQETQYF.

In its sample, this clone was seen once. The chain uses TRBV13 and TRBJ2-1, with 11 bases lining up with TRBD2. Germline V gene lookup returns CDR1 PRHDT and CDR2 FYEKMQ (reference sequence). There are 15 residues in the CDR3. V was clipped by 5 bases and J by 4 bases; unmatched bases: 4. In nucleotides, the CDR3 is TGTGCCAGCAGCGAAGGACTAGCGGGTTACAATGAGCAGTTCTTC. Translation gives CASSEGLAGYNEQFF.

The chain is built from TRBV28 and TRBJ1-4; 9 bases fit TRBD1. CDR3 size: 18 residues. Per the germline V gene, CDR1 is MDHEN and CDR2 is SYDVKM. V lost 4 bases, J lost 4 bases, and 13 bases stayed unmatched. CDR3 DNA sequence: TGTGCCAGCAGTTCTCCTCGAGAGCCGACAGGGGGTAATGAAAAACTGTTTTTT. Protein product: CASSSPREPTGGNEKLFF.